Listed below are T cell receptor beta chains from one sample, sequenced in a study of blood T cell repertoires in COVID-19. Assay used: immunoSEQ multiplex PCR; TCRdb lists only in-frame clones, some missing. The sample lists hundreds of thousands of clones, around 87% seen once, with around 1.1% in the top ten. The sequenced sample consisted of PBMCs or T cells enriched from blood (not recorded which). Receptors were obtained from a man in his thirties or forties who had recovered from COVID-19. Both conserved end residues are part of each CDR3. The D gene is left open where the match is weak. Size tells how often a clone was seen (once, few, many) or the class of an expanded clone, and some rows leave it out.

abundance	v_gene	len	d_gene	j_gene	CDR3aa	CDR3nt
.	TRBV19	15	TRBD2	TRBJ2-3	CASSILAGETDTQYF	TGTGCCAGTAGTATACTAGCGGGAGAAACAGATACGCAGTATTTT
.	TRBV5-1	16	TRBD2	TRBJ2-2	CASSATPAGEAGELFF	TGCGCCAGCAGCGCTACCCCAGCGGGAGAGGCCGGGGAGCTGTTTTTT
.	TRBV5-1	16	TRBD2	TRBJ2-3	CASSLGAGEITDTQYF	TGCGCCAGCAGCTTGGGGGCGGGAGAGATCACAGATACGCAGTATTTT
.	TRBV18	15	TRBD2	TRBJ2-2	CASSLGRVSTGELFF	TGTGCCAGCTCACTAGGGAGGGTGAGCACCGGGGAGCTGTTTTTT
.	TRBV5-6	15	TRBD2	TRBJ2-7	CASSLLLREIHEQYF	TGTGCCAGCAGCTTGTTGCTGCGGGAGATCCACGAGCAGTACTTC
.	TRBV21-1	15	.	TRBJ2-7	CASSSRGKRDYEQYF	TGTGCCAGCAGCTCCCGGGGGAAGCGGGACTACGAGCAGTACTTC
once	TRBV2	13	TRBD1	TRBJ2-7	CASGGQGGYEQYF	TGTGCCAGCGGGGGACAGGGAGGGTACGAGCAGTACTTC
.	TRBV7-6	17	.	TRBJ2-1	CASSLGVGGLSYNEQFF	TGTGCCAGCAGCTTAGGGGTAGGCGGCCTCTCCTACAATGAGCAGTTCTTC
.	TRBV19	15	.	TRBJ2-6	CASSIVQGWANVLTF	TGTGCCAGTAGTATAGTACAGGGTTGGGCCAACGTCCTGACTTTC
.	TRBV10-1	14	.	TRBJ2-1	CASSESWSDNEQFF	TGCGCCAGCAGTGAGTCTTGGAGCGACAATGAGCAGTTCTTC
few	TRBV4-2	16	TRBD2	TRBJ2-7	CASSPMGGLASLEQYF	TGTGCCAGCAGCCCAATGGGGGGACTAGCGAGTCTGGAGCAGTACTTC
once	TRBV24-1	16	.	TRBJ2-1	CATSDSLGVPYNEQFF	TGTGCCACCAGTGATTCCCTCGGGGTCCCCTACAATGAGCAGTTCTTC
.	TRBV28	14	.	TRBJ1-2	CASSFGGGAYGYTF	TGTGCCAGCAGTTTTGGGGGAGGGGCCTATGGCTACACCTTC
.	TRBV7-9	12	.	TRBJ2-7	CASSRQNYEQYF	TGTGCCAGCAGTCGACAGAACTACGAGCAGTACTTC